Presented here are 26 T cell receptor beta chains from one specimen sequenced in a study of control samples from healthy donors and cancer patients (dated by TCRdb to the early 2020s). Library construction relied on the immunoSEQ multiplex PCR assay. TCRdb mirrors the immuneACCESS table, restricted to in-frame sequences. Some clones are absent from its copies; in checked studies, under half trace to an unresolved V gene, and the reason for the others is unknown. This sample lists 120,000 to 150,000 clones; 75% to 95% were detected once. The ten largest clones capture approximately 3% of the sample. Material for sequencing was blood. The receptors derive from a young man in good health.

V gene TRBV18 combines with J gene TRBJ1-5, with D possibly matching TRBD1 (5 bases). Germline lookup yields CDR1 KGHSH and CDR2 LQKENI. The CDR3 is made up of 17 amino acids. Trimming stripped 0 bases from V and 0 bases from J, with 12 bases between. CDR3 bases: TGTGCCAGCTCACCACCAGGAGGGGCAAATAGCAATCAGCCCCAGCATTTT. Translation gives CASSPPGGANSNQPQHF.

This clone was counted once. The V gene is TRBV5-1, the J gene TRBJ2-1; 12 bases agree with TRBD2. Germline loops: CDR1 SGHRS, CDR2 YFSETQ. The CDR3 runs 15 residues. V lost 3 bases, J lost 6 bases, and 4 bases stayed unmatched. The CDR3 DNA follows: TGCGCCAGCAGCTCACTAGCGGGGGGTGGCAATGAGCAGTTCTTC. Its protein is CASSSLAGGGNEQFF.

The chain employs TRBV12-3 or TRBV12-4 and TRBJ1-1; D is undetermined. Trimming took 6 bases from V and 0 from J, leaving 8 bases between them. The CDR3 totals 13 residues. The CDR3 reads CASRISLNTEAFF. CDR3 nucleotides: TGTGCCAGCAGGATATCCCTGAACACTGAAGCTTTCTTT.

The chain uses TRBV5-1 and TRBJ1-2; TRBD1 might be the D (6 bases). Germline V CDR1 and CDR2: SGHRS, YFSETQ. CDR3 length: 14 residues. Trimming took 5 bases from V and 6 from J, leaving 17 bases between them. The CDR3 reads CASREVLGGDGYTF. CDR3 nucleotides: TGCGCCAGCAGGGAAGTACTGGGGGGCGATGGCTACACCTTC.

The rearrangement links TRBV2 to TRBJ1-2; D not certain. Germline CDR1 SNHLY, CDR2 FYNNEI. The CDR3 spans 13 residues. Between the trimmed V and J ends, which lost 0 bases and 2 bases, there was a span of 4 bases. DNA of the CDR3: TGTGCCAGCAGTGAAGCGCGAAACTATGGCTACACCTTC. Translated, it gives CASSEARNYGYTF.

In its sample, this clone was seen once. V and J are TRBV28 and TRBJ1-5, with TRBD1 matching over 8 bases. The J segment lost 3 bases and the V segment lost 3 bases, leaving 4 bases of the junction unmatched. The CDR3 contains 15 residues. The germline V gene has CDR1 MDHEN and CDR2 SYDVKM. The CDR3 loop reads CASSLSGGLNQPQHF. As DNA, the CDR3 is TGTGCCAGCAGTTTGTCAGGGGGCCTCAATCAGCCCCAGCATTTT.

The chain combines TRBV15 with TRBJ1-1; 8 nucleotides align to TRBD1. After removal of 2 bases from V and 5 bases from J, the junction contained 7 bases not matched to a gene. Germline-derived CDR1 and CDR2 are LNHNV and YYDKDF (reference sequence). CDR3 length equals 15 residues. Here the CDR3 reads CATSRPGQGSTEAFF. The CDR3 region has the DNA TGTGCCACCAGCAGACCTGGACAGGGATCAACTGAAGCTTTCTTT.

This clone was recorded only once. This sequence joins TRBV14 and TRBJ2-3; D perhaps matches TRBD1 (6 bases). The CDR3 runs 15 residues. Per the germline V gene, CDR1 is SGHDN and CDR2 is FVKESK. V lost 4 bases to trimming and J lost 2 bases, with 13 bases between them. Written as DNA, the CDR3 is TGTGCCAGCAGCCTTCTGGGGGCTAACACAGATACGCAGTATTTT. This sequence encodes CASSLLGANTDTQYF.

The rearrangement uses TRBV27 and TRBJ2-2; D might be TRBD1 (6 bases). The germline V gene encodes CDR1 MNHEY and CDR2 SMNVEV (reference sequence). Trimming pared 2 bases from V and 7 bases from J, leaving 11 bases between. The CDR3 sequence is 14 residues long. The CDR3: CASSLIGDIGELFF. Written as DNA, the CDR3 is TGTGCCAGCAGTTTAATAGGGGACATCGGGGAGCTGTTTTTT.

The chain employs TRBV27 and TRBJ1-2; TRBD1 aligns across 9 bases. This CDR3 has 15 residues. The germline CDR1 and CDR2 sequences are MNHEY and SMNVEV (reference sequence). J gave up 3 bases and V 2 bases, and 4 bases lay outside the gene matches. CDR3 sequence reads: CASSLVQGAYYGYTF. The CDR3 coding sequence is TGTGCCAGCAGTTTAGTACAGGGGGCTTACTATGGCTACACCTTC.

This clone was counted a few times. The rearrangement links TRBV5-4 to TRBJ2-7; D is perhaps TRBD1 or TRBD2 (5 bases each). In germline, CDR1 is SGHNT, CDR2 YYREEE (reference sequence). The CDR3 runs to 14 residues. V was clipped by 0 bases and J by 2 bases, with 9 bases between them. DNA for the CDR3: TGTGCCAGCAGCTTGGCAGGGACCGCCTACGAGCAGTACTTC. This codes for CASSLAGTAYEQYF.

This chain links TRBV21-1 with TRBJ2-1; the table calls TRBD1, which could not be checked here. TRBV21-1 is reported as a pseudogene. The CDR3 consists of 15 residues. The CDR3 here is CAPFGDREGINEQFF. CDR3 sequence (DNA): TGTGCCCCTTTCGGAGACAGGGAAGGCATCAATGAGCAGTTCTTC.

This clone has just a few counts. The rearrangement joins TRBV25-1 to TRBJ2-7; perhaps TRBD2 as D (6 bases). Germline lookup yields CDR1 MGHDK and CDR2 SYGVNS. Deletions cut 3 bases from V and 0 bases from J, with 12 bases between. The CDR3 is 15 residues long. CDR3 nucleotide sequence: TGTGCCAGCAGTGACCCCGGGACTGACTCCTACGAGCAGTACTTC. Its protein is CASSDPGTDSYEQYF.

This sequence joins TRBV6-6 and TRBJ2-7; no clear D. V was pared by 3 bases and J by 2 bases, with 5 bases between. The CDR3 has 12 amino acids. CDR1 MNHNY and CDR2 SVGAGI come from the germline V gene (reference sequence). This CDR3 is CASSYRPYEQYF. Written as DNA, the CDR3 is TGTGCCAGCAGTTATCGCCCCTACGAGCAGTACTTC.

CDR3 residues: CASSSGTVINEQFF. The CDR3 nucleotides are TGTGCCAGCAGCTCCGGGACTGTTATCAATGAGCAGTTCTTC. The rearrangement joins TRBV5-5 to TRBJ2-1; a weak D match, TRBD2 (6 bases). Deletions cut 3 bases from V and 6 bases from J, with 13 bases between. Per germline, CDR1 SGHKS and CDR2 YYEKEE (reference sequence). CDR3 length: 14 residues.

V is TRBV7-2 and J is TRBJ1-2; possibly TRBD1 for D (6 bases). The CDR3 is made up of 12 amino acids. Trimming removed 5 bases from V and 7 bases from J, with 11 bases in between. Germline V CDR1 and CDR2: SGHTA, FQGNSA. The CDR3 sequence is CASSLGAGGYTF. The CDR3 nucleotides are TGTGCCAGCAGCCTGGGGGCCGGTGGCTACACCTTC.

This chain connects TRBV5-1 to TRBJ2-7; no clear D gene. With 4 bases removed from V and 2 bases from J, the gap between germline ends came to 13 bases. In germline, CDR1 is SGHRS, CDR2 YFSETQ. The CDR3 length is 14 residues. CDR3 sequence: CASSPQVGAYEQYF. The DNA of the CDR3 is TGCGCCAGCAGCCCCCAAGTTGGGGCCTACGAGCAGTACTTC.

The chain combines TRBV13 with TRBJ1-2; unclear D gene. The V gene's germline CDR1 is PRHDT and CDR2 FYEKMQ (reference sequence). The CDR3 totals 16 residues. V dropped 0 bases and J dropped 2 bases, with 13 bases sitting between them. The CDR3 reads CASSLGIRRENYGYTF. The CDR3 DNA reads TGTGCCAGCAGCTTAGGGATTCGCAGAGAGAACTATGGCTACACCTTC.

CDR3 DNA: TGTGCCAGCAGTGAAGGGACAGGGGAACAGCCCCAGCATTTT. It is translated as CASSEGTGEQPQHF. The chain combines TRBV6-1 with TRBJ1-5, with TRBD1 matching 9 bases. CDR1 is MNHNS, CDR2 SASEGT, per germline. This CDR3 is built from 14 residues. With V trimmed by 1 base and J by 7 bases, 2 bases remained unmatched.

V is TRBV29-1 and J is TRBJ1-2, with TRBD1 as a possible D gene (5 bases). The V and J ends lost 5 bases and 6 bases respectively, with 22 bases between them. Germline V CDR1 and CDR2: SQVTM, ANQGSEA. The CDR3 has 15 residues. DNA for the CDR3: TGCAGCGTTTCAATTCGGGACGGCGGGAGTAATGGCTACACCTTC. Translation gives CSVSIRDGGSNGYTF. The whole variable domain, remainder taken from reference TRBV29-1 and TRBJ1-2, is SAVISQKPSRDICQRGTSLTIQCQVDSQVTMMFWYRQQPGQSLTLIATANQGSEATYESGFVIDKFPISRPNLTFSTLTVSNMSPEDSSIYLCSVSIRDGGSNGYTFGSGTRLTVV.

This clone was counted only a few times. J is TRBJ2-2 and V is TRBV5-1; tentative D call: TRBD1 (7 bases). V was pared by 2 bases and J by 3 bases, with 11 bases between. The CDR3 length is 15 residues. Looked up from germline, CDR1 is SGHRS and CDR2 is YFSETQ. The CDR3 here is CASSFTGEDTGELFF. The DNA of the CDR3 is TGCGCCAGCAGCTTCACAGGGGAGGACACCGGGGAGCTGTTTTTT.

The genes are TRBV11-2 and TRBJ2-1; possibly TRBD2 for D (6 bases). CDR1 and CDR2 from the germline V gene are SGHAT and FQNNGV. The CDR3 extends over 16 amino acids. V lost 1 base and J lost 4, with 14 bases in between. The CDR3 region is CASSLVWRGRYNEQFF. The CDR3 region has the DNA TGTGCCAGCAGCTTAGTGTGGAGGGGAAGATACAATGAGCAGTTCTTC.

The chain carries TRBV21-1 and TRBJ2-7; the table's D call, TRBD2, was not checked against the DNA. TRBV21-1 is deemed a pseudogene. The CDR3 consists of 15 residues. The CDR3 DNA reads as TGTGCCAGCAGCAACGGAGGCAGTCTGACGTGGGAGCAGTACTTC. Amino acid sequence: CASSNGGSLTWEQYF.

This clone is a singleton in its sample. The rearrangement links TRBV6-5 to TRBJ2-7, with 7 positions matching TRBD1. V lost 4 bases to trimming and J lost 8 bases; unmatched junction nucleotides: 8. The CDR3 is 13 residues long. Germline V gene sequence: CDR1 MNHEY, CDR2 SVGAGI. In DNA form, the CDR3 reads TGTGCCAGCAGTTCAATGGGACAGCAGCAGCAGTACTTC. Translating it yields CASSSMGQQQQYF.

This clone was recorded only once. In DNA form, the CDR3 reads TGTGCCAGCAGCCAAGCGGGGGGGCCTCTTAATGAGCAGTTCTTC. It translates to CASSQAGGPLNEQFF. The chain employs TRBV3-1 (or the pseudogene TRBV3-2) and TRBJ2-1; 8 bases align to TRBD2. The CDR3 runs 15 residues. With 1 base clipped from V and 7 bases from J, the junction kept 6 bases outside the gene matches. Germline V CDR1 and CDR2: LGHDT, YNNKEL (reference sequence).

The chain employs TRBV6-5 and TRBJ1-1, with a weak D call TRBD1 (5 bases). V lost 2 bases to trimming and J lost 1 base, with 5 bases between them. The CDR3 consists of 13 residues. Germline V gene lookup returns CDR1 MNHEY and CDR2 SVGAGI. The CDR3 region is CASSYDRNTEAFF. CDR3 DNA sequence: TGTGCCAGCAGTTACGACAGGAACACTGAAGCTTTCTTT.